This T cell receptor (beta chain) was sequenced during a study of cytomegalovirus exposure and HLA in healthy donors. Whole-study findings and limits: Subsequent analysis found a tendency for first-cohort TCR clusters to co-occur within the 95 to 150 validation repertoires.

Clones were sequenced by immunoSEQ multiplex PCR, and TCRdb holds only the in-frame ones, with some missing. The table shows 150,000 to 200,000 clones, with around 86% occurring only once. In the case of this clone: The antigen remains unidentified.

This CDR3 is built from 16 residues. V was trimmed by 6 bases and J by 3 bases, leaving 21 bases between them. Germline loops: CDR1 SEHNR, CDR2 FQNEAQ (reference sequence). Input material: PBMCs. The gene calls are TRBV7-9 and TRBJ2-7; perhaps TRBD2 as D (6 bases). The TCR sequence derives from a woman between 18 and 29 years old in good health and CMV-seronegative. CDR3 region: CASSLFGTRAGYEQYF. CDR3 nucleotides: TGTGCCAGCAGTTTATTCGGGACTCGAGCCGGCTACGAGCAGTACTTC. Variable domain in full (rest from reference TRBV7-9 and TRBJ2-7): DTGVSQNPRHKITKRGQNVTFRCDPISEHNRLYWYRQTLGQGPEFLTYFQNEAQLEKSRLLSDRFSAERPKGSFSTLEIQRTEQGDSAMYLCASSLFGTRAGYEQYFGPGTRLTVT.